A single sample gave rise to the 8 T cell receptor beta chains below, sequenced in a study of blood T cell repertoires in COVID-19. Some clones are missing from TCRdb's copy, which holds only in-frame ones; the method was immunoSEQ multiplex PCR. The data show 300,000 to 350,000 clones, approximately 82% seen once. The sequencing input was peripheral blood. The source of these receptors is a young man with active or convalescent COVID-19.

The V and J genes are TRBV10-3 and TRBJ2-1; 7 bases align to TRBD1. J lost 7 bases, V lost 3 bases, and 12 bases had no gene match. Per the germline V gene, CDR1 is ENHRY and CDR2 is SYGVKD. The CDR3 loop spans 16 amino acids. The CDR3 DNA is TGTGCCATCAGTGACCCGACAGGGTCTCTATGGAATGAGCAGTTCTTC. Translating it yields CAISDPTGSLWNEQFF.

The rearrangement uses TRBV18 and TRBJ2-7; a possible D gene is TRBD1 (6 bases). The CDR3 spans 16 residues. CDR1 and CDR2 from the germline V gene are KGHSH and LQKENI. With 4 bases removed from V and 0 bases from J, the gap between germline ends came to 16 bases. The CDR3 nucleotides are TGTGCCAGCTCACTTAGGACAGCCACTACCTCCTACGAGCAGTACTTC. Encoded protein: CASSLRTATTSYEQYF. The full variable domain, its missing parts supplied by reference TRBV18 and TRBJ2-7, is NAGVMQNPRHLVRRRGQEARLRCSPMKGHSHVYWYRQLPEEGLKFMVYLQKENIIDESGMPKERFSAEFPKEGPSILRIQQVVRGDSAAYFCASSLRTATTSYEQYFGPGTRLTVT.

J is TRBJ2-7 and V is TRBV7-6, with D possibly matching TRBD1 (5 bases). This CDR3 region has 15 residues. Trimming pared 8 bases from V and 4 bases from J, leaving 21 bases between. Germline-derived CDR1 and CDR2 are SGHVS and FNYEAQ. CDR3 sequence: CASSPEPGKRYEQYF. The CDR3 DNA is TGTGCCAGCTCCCCGGAGCCAGGGAAAAGATACGAGCAGTACTTC.

The gene calls are TRBV6-2 or TRBV6-3 and TRBJ2-6, with 7 positions matching TRBD2. Trimming cost V 3 bases and J 0 bases; bases outside gene matches: 14. This CDR3 spans 20 amino acids. The germline V gene encodes CDR1 MNHEY and CDR2 SVGEGT. The DNA for the CDR3 is TGTGCCAGCAGTTATGTGGGGCCCCGGGACTATGACTCTGGGGCCAACGTCCTGACTTTC. Its translation is CASSYVGPRDYDSGANVLTF.

V is TRBV10-3 and J is TRBJ1-1; 8 positions agree with TRBD1. V shed 4 bases and J 1 base; nucleotides not matched to a gene: 14. Germline V gives CDR1 ENHRY, CDR2 SYGVKD. The CDR3 loop spans 18 amino acids. The CDR3 region has the DNA TGTGCCATCAGTGCCCTCGGGACAGGCCCAGGTCCGAACACTGAAGCTTTCTTT. Translating gives CAISALGTGPGPNTEAFF.

The chain combines TRBV6-2 or TRBV6-3 with TRBJ1-2; a weak D match, TRBD1 (5 bases). Germline V gene sequence: CDR1 MNHEY, CDR2 SVGEGT. The CDR3 has 14 amino acids. Trimming removed 0 bases from V and 8 bases from J, with 13 bases in between. CDR3 nucleotides: TGTGCCAGCAGTTACTCAGGGGAAGCGGGCGGCTACACCTTC. Its translation: CASSYSGEAGGYTF.

This clone appeared many times. This chain joins TRBV4-2 and TRBJ1-4, with D hard to call. V dropped 1 base and J dropped 4 bases, with 10 bases sitting between them. Germline loops: CDR1 LGHNA, CDR2 YNFKEQ. This CDR3 region has 15 residues. The CDR3 sequence is CASSQVDTDNEKLFF. CDR3 sequence (DNA): TGTGCCAGCAGCCAAGTCGACACAGATAATGAAAAACTGTTTTTT.

Remarks on this clone: Other DNA sequences in this sample translate to the same CDR3. The chain uses TRBV12-3 or TRBV12-4 and TRBJ2-7, with 8 positions matching TRBD2. The junction had 2 bases not matched to a gene; V was cut back by 6 bases and J by 7 bases. The CDR3 has 11 amino acids. CDR3 coding DNA: TGTGCCAGCAGCTCGGGGGGGGAGCAGTACTTC. Translating gives CASSSGGEQYF.